This is a list of T cell receptor beta chains from one sample in a study of blood T cell repertoires in COVID-19. Assay used: immunoSEQ multiplex PCR; TCRdb lists only in-frame clones, some missing. The table records more than 100,000 clones, under 90% of them present only once. The sample consisted of peripheral blood. The receptors shown here come from a woman aged 55-69 years with active or convalescent COVID-19. The CDR3 runs from the conserved cysteine through the conserved F or W. Each record gives: V gene, CDR3 length, clone size, J gene, D gene, CDR3 protein, CDR3 DNA. D genes are given only for firm matches. Clone size is given for some rows only: seen once, a few or many times, or a class if the clone is expanded.

>TRBV9|16|once|TRBJ2-1|.
CASSVVPGDSYNEQFF
TGTGCCAGCAGCGTAGTTCCAGGGGATTCCTACAATGAGCAGTTCTTC
>TRBV7-9|17|.|TRBJ2-1|.
CASSLPQLAHKYNEQFF
TGTGCCAGCAGCTTACCCCAGCTAGCGCATAAATACAATGAGCAGTTCTTC
>TRBV6-5|13|once|TRBJ2-1|.
CASSYSQSYEQFF
TGTGCCAGCAGTTACTCACAGAGCTATGAGCAGTTCTTC
>TRBV5-1|17|once|TRBJ2-2|.
CASNPSSGSGNTGELFF
TGCGCCAGCAACCCCTCTTCCGGGAGCGGAAACACCGGGGAGCTGTTTTTT
>TRBV7-3|14|.|TRBJ2-2|.
CASSYSSIAGELFF
TGTGCCAGCAGCTACAGTTCAATCGCCGGGGAGCTGTTTTTT
>TRBV7-8|15|.|TRBJ2-3|TRBD2
CASSFTWGGSDTQYF
TGTGCCAGCAGCTTCACGTGGGGGGGGTCAGATACGCAGTATTTT
>TRBV10-2|13|.|TRBJ1-4|.
CASSDWQGKTEAF
TGCGCCAGCAGTGATTGGCAGGGAAAGACCGAGGCTTTT
>TRBV6-5|14|.|TRBJ1-2|TRBD1
CASSLERGLSGYTF
TGTGCCAGCAGCCTAGAGAGGGGGCTGAGCGGCTACACCTTC
>TRBV7-5|18|.|TRBJ2-7|.
CARSLIPAGGQEIYEQYF
TGTGCCAGAAGCTTGATCCCAGCGGGAGGGCAGGAAATCTACGAGCAGTACTTC
>TRBV7-9|13|few|TRBJ1-5|.
CASSFNNNQPQHF
TGTGCCAGCAGCTTCAACAACAATCAGCCCCAGCATTTT
>TRBV7-9|14|.|TRBJ1-2|.
CASSLETRLEGYTF
TGTGCCAGCAGCTTAGAAACCAGGCTGGAAGGCTACACCTTC
>TRBV30|14|once|TRBJ1-5|.
CAWSRWGENQPQHF
TGTGCCTGGAGTAGATGGGGCGAGAATCAGCCCCAGCATTTT
>TRBV5-4|16|.|TRBJ2-2|TRBD2
CASSPAGGPATGELFF
TGTGCCAGCAGCCCAGCGGGAGGGCCAGCCACCGGGGAGCTGTTTTTT
>TRBV30|14|.|TRBJ1-1|.
CAWRLYYGTNEAFF
TGTGCCTGGAGGCTGTATTATGGGACAAACGAAGCTTTCTTT
>TRBV6-5|13|.|TRBJ1-2|TRBD1
CASSPGQGFGYTF
TGTGCCAGCAGCCCGGGACAGGGGTTCGGCTACACCTTC
>TRBV28|13|.|TRBJ1-2|.
CASSFRRGSGYTF
TGTGCCAGCAGTTTCCGCAGGGGCTCGGGCTACACCTTC
>TRBV5-1|15|.|TRBJ1-5|.
CASSLYGGNNQPQHF
TGCGCCAGCAGCTTGTACGGGGGGAACAATCAGCCCCAGCATTTT
>TRBV7-8|14|.|TRBJ2-7|.
CASRDLQGYGEQYF
TGTGCCAGCAGAGACCTCCAGGGTTATGGCGAGCAGTACTTC